The next 23 T cell receptor beta chains were all read from a single sample in a study of beta chain features in type 1 diabetes. Investigators reverse transcribed all isolated RNA, so they sequenced expressed TCRB transcripts. The data were produced by immunoSEQ multiplex PCR, yet TCRdb's version contains in-frame clones alone and is incomplete. The repertoire has over 300,000 clones, approximately 8% of them found once; the top ten carry 0.44%. Sequencing was done on a sample of central memory CD4+ T cells from blood. The origin of the receptors is a woman between 18 and 30 years old in good health.

The J gene is TRBJ2-4, the V gene TRBV7-9; 7 bases fit TRBD2. V lost 2 bases to trimming and J lost 5 bases; unmatched junction nucleotides: 3. CDR1 is SEHNR, CDR2 FQNEAQ, per germline (reference sequence). CDR3 length: 14 amino acids. The CDR3 region has the DNA TGTGCCAGCAGCTTATGGGAGGGAGAAAACATTCAGTACTTC. Translation: CASSLWEGENIQYF.

This chain uses TRBV29-1 with TRBJ2-7; a weak D match, TRBD1 (6 bases). Germline CDR1 is SQVTM and CDR2 is ANQGSEA. V lost 6 bases and J 0 bases, leaving 15 bases between the germline ends. This CDR3 region has 14 residues. The CDR3 here is CSVPKGGSSYEQYF. For the CDR3, the DNA is TGCAGCGTCCCCAAAGGGGGTAGCTCCTACGAGCAGTACTTC.

This clone appeared a few times. This chain uses TRBV6-5 with TRBJ2-5; TRBD1 matches 7 bases. CDR1 is MNHEY and CDR2 is SVGAGI in the germline V gene. V dropped 5 bases and J dropped 4; count of bases not matched to a gene: 10. There are 15 residues in the CDR3. CDR3 residues: CASSARQGLGETQYF. As DNA, the CDR3 is TGTGCCAGCAGTGCGCGACAGGGTTTAGGAGAGACCCAGTACTTC.

The V call is TRBV25-1, the J call TRBJ1-2; maybe TRBD1 (6 bases). Trimming left V 4 bases short and J 7 bases short, with 13 bases between. This CDR3 is built from 13 residues. Germline V lookup: CDR1 MGHDK, CDR2 SYGVNS. The CDR3 coding sequence is TGTGCCAGCAGTGTAGGGGGTCGGAGTGGCTACACCTTC. It yields the protein CASSVGGRSGYTF.

This clone was seen more than once but under ten times. A much larger clone lies one base from this, so it may be a read error. This sample also contains other DNA sequences that code for the same CDR3. This rearrangement joins TRBV6-5 to TRBJ2-5; unclear D gene. Germline CDR1 MNHEY, CDR2 SVGAGI. The CDR3 consists of 12 residues. Trimming removed 0 bases from V and 5 bases from J, with 4 bases in between. CDR3: CASSYSGETQYF. CDR3 nucleotides: TGTGCCAGCAGTTACTCGGGTGAGACCCAGTACTTC.

This clone showed up just a few times. V and J are TRBV10-3 and TRBJ2-3; the D gene is possibly TRBD2 (5 bases). The germline CDR1 and CDR2 sequences are ENHRY and SYGVKD. The CDR3 has 18 amino acids. V was clipped by 8 bases and J by 1 base, with 25 bases between them. CDR3: CAIAVGNGEIGGTDTQYF. The CDR3 DNA reads as TGTGCCATCGCCGTCGGGAATGGGGAAATAGGAGGCACAGATACGCAGTATTTT.

This clone showed up just a few times. In DNA, the CDR3 is TGTGCCAGTACCACCCGGACGGCTTATGGCTACACCTTC. Its protein product is CASTTRTAYGYTF. This sequence joins TRBV19 and TRBJ1-2; no clear D. V gave up 7 bases and J gave up 5 bases, with 14 bases separating them. There are 13 residues in the CDR3. In germline, CDR1 is LNHDA, CDR2 SQIVND (reference sequence). Based on the CDR3 plus reference TRBV19 and TRBJ1-2, the full variable domain is DGGITQSPKYLFRKEGQNVTLSCEQNLNHDAMYWYRQDPGQGLRLIYYSQIVNDFQKGDIAEGYSVSREKKESFPLTVTSAQKNPTAFYLCASTTRTAYGYTFGSGTRLTVV.

V and J are TRBV6-5 and TRBJ2-7, with D unclear. Trimming removed 2 bases at V and 5 bases at J, with 10 bases between. CDR1 MNHEY and CDR2 SVGAGI come from the germline V gene. The CDR3 extends over 13 amino acids. The CDR3 DNA sequence: TGTGCCAGCAGTTACAGGGAACGAGACGAGCAGTACTTC. Translation gives CASSYRERDEQYF.

This clone has just a few counts. The chain employs TRBV7-9 and TRBJ2-2; 14 nucleotides agree with TRBD2. Trimming took 5 bases from V and 6 from J; bases not matched to a gene: 8. Germline V lookup: CDR1 SEHNR, CDR2 FQNEAQ (reference sequence). The CDR3 totals 17 residues. The CDR3 DNA reads as TGTGCCAGCAGCCCTCGACTAGCGGGAGGGCCCGCCGGGGAGCTGTTTTTT. Its translation is CASSPRLAGGPAGELFF.

On this clone: This CDR3 is also generated by other DNA sequences in the sample. The J gene is TRBJ1-4, the V gene TRBV7-9, with unresolved D. The CDR3 sequence is 13 residues long. Germline lookup yields CDR1 SEHNR and CDR2 FQNEAQ (reference sequence). V lost 1 base and J lost 5, with 5 bases in between. CDR3 coding DNA: TGTGCCAGCAGCTTAGTTCAGAATGAAAAACTGTTTTTT. Its protein product is CASSLVQNEKLFF. The entire variable domain, with the rest obtained from reference TRBV7-9 and TRBJ1-4, is as follows: DTGVSQNPRHKITKRGQNVTFRCDPISEHNRLYWYRQTLGQGPEFLTYFQNEAQLEKSRLLSDRFSAERPKGSFSTLEIQRTEQGDSAMYLCASSLVQNEKLFFGSGTQLSVL.

V usage is TRBV28 and J usage is TRBJ1-2, with 7 nucleotides matching TRBD1. J was trimmed by 4 bases and V by 6 bases; bases with no gene match: 5. The germline gives CDR1 MDHEN, CDR2 SYDVKM. CDR3 length: 13 residues. The CDR3 loop reads CASSTGTAYGYTF. CDR3 coding DNA: TGTGCCAGCAGCACAGGGACAGCCTATGGCTACACCTTC.

The V call is TRBV6-5, the J call TRBJ2-7; D gene uncertain. Trimming took off 7 bases at V and 2 bases at J, with 15 bases between the two ends. This CDR3 region has 14 residues. The germline CDR1 and CDR2 sequences are MNHEY and SVGAGI. The CDR3 region is CASKNDGRTYEQYF. Written as DNA, the CDR3 is TGTGCCAGCAAGAACGACGGACGGACCTACGAGCAGTACTTC.

The sample holds a few counts of this clone. The chain carries TRBV5-6 and TRBJ2-1; D tentatively fits TRBD1 or TRBD2 (5 bases each). The V end was cut by 4 bases, the J end by 8 bases, with 13 bases between. Germline V lookup: CDR1 SGHDT, CDR2 YYEEEE. This CDR3 region has 13 residues. The CDR3 nucleotides read TGTGCCAGCAGCGCAGTCGGGACCGATGAGCAGTTCTTC. This gives the protein CASSAVGTDEQFF. The whole variable domain, filled in from reference TRBV5-6 and TRBJ2-1, reads DAGVTQSPTHLIKTRGQQVTLRCSPKSGHDTVSWYQQALGQGPQFIFQYYEEEERQRGNFPDRFSGHQFPNYSSELNVNALLLGDSALYLCASSAVGTDEQFFGPGTRLTVL.

This rearrangement joins TRBV5-6 to TRBJ2-3; TRBD1 matches at 8 bases. After removal of 4 bases from V and 4 bases from J, the junction contained 5 bases not matched to a gene. There are 14 residues in the CDR3. Germline loops: CDR1 SGHDT, CDR2 YYEEEE. CDR3 in amino acids: CASSPDRVADTQYF. The CDR3 coding sequence is TGTGCCAGCAGCCCGGACAGGGTGGCAGATACGCAGTATTTT.

The chain combines TRBV29-1 with TRBJ2-5, with TRBD2 matching 7 bases. The DNA matches TRBJ2-7 better at its end, which makes the J call doubtful. Germline V gene lookup returns CDR1 SQVTM and CDR2 ANQGSEA. The CDR3 sequence is 15 residues long. CDR3 sequence reads: CSVEELGRVGYEQYF. The DNA for the CDR3 is TGCAGCGTTGAAGAGCTGGGGAGGGTGGGGTACGAGCAGTACTTC.

The chain is built from TRBV29-1 and TRBJ2-7; 10 nucleotides agree with TRBD2. J was trimmed by 2 bases and V by 4 bases; bases with no gene match: 11. Germline V lookup: CDR1 SQVTM, CDR2 ANQGSEA. This CDR3 has 16 amino acids. The DNA of the CDR3 is TGCAGCGTTGGATCTAGTCTAGCGGGAGAAGCCTACGAGCAGTACTTC. It translates to CSVGSSLAGEAYEQYF.

This rearrangement joins TRBV30 to TRBJ2-7, with TRBD2 as a possible D gene (6 bases). The CDR3 sequence is 13 residues long. Germline CDR1 reads GTSNPN; CDR2 reads SVGIG (reference sequence). V was cut by 1 base and J by 8 bases, with 15 bases left in between. Here the CDR3 reads CAWSAYGGVKQYF. The CDR3 nucleotides read TGTGCCTGGAGTGCGTACGGAGGGGTTAAGCAGTACTTC.

This clone has only a few counts. CDR3 residues: CASSVGQEPYEQYF. CDR3 in DNA: TGTGCCAGCAGCGTCGGGCAGGAACCGTACGAGCAGTACTTC. The rearrangement joins TRBV9 to TRBJ2-7, with D unresolved. Trimming cost V 2 bases and J 4 bases, with 13 bases left between them. CDR3 length: 14 amino acids. Germline V gene sequence: CDR1 SGDLS, CDR2 YYNGEE.

This clone came up a few times. The chain uses TRBV19 and TRBJ2-1, with D maybe TRBD2 (6 bases). V gave up 6 bases and J gave up 8 bases, with 17 bases separating them. The V gene's germline CDR1 is LNHDA and CDR2 SQIVND (reference sequence). The CDR3 totals 14 residues. The CDR3 bases are TGTGCCAGTAGGCGGGGACCTACAGTGGATGAGCAGTTCTTC. As protein: CASRRGPTVDEQFF.

This clone was observed a few times. The V call is TRBV29-1, the J call TRBJ2-7, with TRBD1 matching 9 bases. Germline lookup yields CDR1 SQVTM and CDR2 ANQGSEA. J gave up 7 bases and V 6 bases, and 7 bases lay outside the gene matches. The CDR3 consists of 12 residues. CDR3 DNA: TGCAGCGTAAACAGGGGGCAGGGAGAGCAGTACTTC. Its protein product is CSVNRGQGEQYF.

The table lists this clone with a few counts. CDR3 loop: CASSLYGGNQPQHF. The DNA of the CDR3 is TGTGCCAGCAGCTTGTATGGGGGCAATCAGCCCCAGCATTTT. This rearrangement joins TRBV5-8 to TRBJ1-5; D remains ambiguous. Germline V gives CDR1 SGHTS, CDR2 YDEGEE. The CDR3 loop spans 14 amino acids. The V end lost 1 base, the J end lost 2 bases, and 7 bases lay between the germline ends.

This clone was detected a few times. The chain combines TRBV29-1 with TRBJ2-5; D ambiguous. CDR1 and CDR2 (germline): SQVTM, ANQGSEA. V was trimmed by 4 bases and J by 2 bases, leaving 14 bases between them. CDR3 length equals 14 residues. The CDR3, as DNA: TGCAGCGTTGGATGGGTACTGGGTCAAGAGACCCAGTACTTC. Translating gives CSVGWVLGQETQYF.

This clone was observed at least ten times. The chain joins TRBV27 to TRBJ1-1; a weak D match, TRBD1 (5 bases). V was pared by 1 base and J by 2 bases, with 11 bases between. The CDR3 loop spans 15 amino acids. CDR1 is MNHEY, CDR2 SMNVEV, per germline (reference sequence). The CDR3 reads CASSLFPRVNTEAFF. The CDR3 coding sequence is TGTGCCAGCAGTTTATTTCCCAGGGTTAACACTGAAGCTTTCTTT.